This paragraph reports one TCR beta chain. Its antigen has not been determined. No base-level quality is on record; no much larger clone is a single base apart. The sample comes from a study of blood T cell repertoires in COVID-19 (dated by TCRdb to about 2020). General notes on the study: Samples covering the acute and convalescent phases of COVID-19 were provided by collaborators in the United States, Italy and Spain. The material from the prospective study consisted of cDNA or gDNA derived from T cells, B-cell-depleted T cells, or PBMCs. Deeply sampled blood TCRbeta repertoires from subjects exposed to, actively infected with, or recovered from COVID-19 were included in the dataset. The repertoires were released in a freely available public database meant as a resource for research on the immune response to SARS-CoV-2. Samples came from the ongoing ImmuneRACE study (first 160 participants) plus 1,254 subjects from 6 global collaborators. A de-identified subject ID, COVID-19 status, age in years and sex were almost always included in the sample metadata. HLA class I and class II types, where available, came from metadata supplied by the sample provider rather than from assay-based typing. Paper-wide results and their limitations: Clinical and demographic metadata were provided uncurated, with the amount varying by source and participant.

At one collaborating source in Seattle, patients were enrolled during active infection and were followed longitudinally through the course of disease. Collaborating institutions collected whole blood in K2EDTA tubes following their own protocols. Collaborator samples were shipped for TCRbeta analysis as frozen whole blood, isolated PBMCs, or DNA extracted from either sample type. TCRbeta CDR3 regions were amplified from genomic DNA by means of the immunoSEQ Assay, a bias-controlled multiplex PCR. The authors' analysis ran thus. The number of nucleated cells in each sample was estimated by amplification of reference gene primers within the assay. Sequence reads were collapsed and filtered to measure the absolute abundance of every unique TCRbeta CDR3 rearrangement. For each sample, productive Simpson clonality was calculated by taking the square root of Simpson's diversity index across productive rearrangements. Entries here come from immuneACCESS through TCRdb and include only in-frame sequences with V and J called. Some clones fail to appear in such tables; in the studies checked, an unresolved V gene covers under half of the shortfall, and the cause of the remainder is unknown. V and J calls and clone size come straight from that table; D and trimming were deduced from the DNA. In all, the sample holds around 180,000 clones, and 81% of those were seen once. 12% of the sample is held by the ten biggest clonotypes.

CDR1 is given as SGDLS and CDR2 as YYNGEE, both from the germline V gene. The CDR3 starts with the cysteine, ends with the phenylalanine, and has 17 residues. Only the CDR3 part of the read is kept: 51 bases, read in frame from the first base. Relative to germline, V is 0 bases shorter and J is 2 bases shorter, with 15 bases between their ends. Sequencing was done on a sample of peripheral blood. This receptor was identified in a woman aged 80 or older with COVID-19, enrolled during active disease. The chain is assembled from TRBV9 and TRBJ1-3, with an unclear D gene assignment. The CDR3: CASSVAPHPPPGNTIYF. The nucleotides read TGTGCCAGCAGCGTAGCCCCACATCCACCCCCTGGAAACACCATATATTTT.